This T cell receptor (beta chain) came from a study of blood T cell repertoires in COVID-19. Authors' analysis steps: The assay estimated nucleated cells by amplifying reference gene primers. Clones were read by immunoSEQ multiplex PCR, and TCRdb kept only the in-frame ones, dropping some. V and J calls and clone size are those listed in that table; D and trimming were worked out from the DNA. The repertoire holds about 210,000 clones, with approximately 78% as singletons. Germline assignment: CDR1 SGHKS and CDR2 YYEKEE (reference sequence). Trimming removed 2 bases from V and 6 bases from J, with 18 bases in between. This CDR3 has 15 amino acids.

The sample was peripheral blood. The TCR was taken from a woman between 40 and 50 years old with acute or convalescent COVID-19. The V gene is TRBV5-5, the J gene TRBJ2-7, with D possibly being TRBD1 (5 bases). Here the CDR3 reads CASSFGQTATSEQYF. CDR3 bases: TGTGCCAGCAGCTTCGGACAAACCGCCACGTCCGAGCAGTACTTC. The full variable domain, with the rest looked up from reference TRBV5-5 and TRBJ2-7, is DAGVTQSPTHLIKTRGQQVTLRCSPISGHKSVSWYQQVLGQGPQFIFQYYEKEERGRGNFPDRFSARQFPNYSSELNVNALLLGDSALYLCASSFGQTATSEQYFGPGTRLTVT.